The next 14 T cell receptor beta chains were all read from a single sample in a study of regulatory T cells in long-lasting Graves disease. Time point meaning: persistent/refractory GD, antithyroid drugs over 5 years with positive TRAb. The TCR library was made from RNA extracted from PBMCs. For TCR beta, libraries came from iRepertoire HTBI primers and Arm-PCR of CDR3 regions. Each CDR3 protein gets one entry after TCRdb re-called the multiplex PCR reads with MiXCR. The data contain approximately 440,000 distinct CDR3 sequences, 23% of them seen just once; the ten biggest clones take up over 25%. The specimen was peripheral blood mononuclear cells (PBMCs), collected when the disease was refractory, from a patient treated with antithyroid drugs. The receptors were sampled from a female donor with Graves disease.

The rearrangement joins TRBV5-6 to TRBJ2-5; D gene unclear. V gave up 3 bases and J gave up 3 bases, with 12 bases separating them. The CDR3 totals 14 residues. Germline assignment: CDR1 SGHDT and CDR2 YYEEEE. DNA for the CDR3: TGTGCCAGCAGCTCCCTAGGAGAAAAAGAGACCCAGTACTTC. Translated, it gives CASSSLGEKETQYF.

The rearrangement joins TRBV19 to TRBJ2-7; D is ambiguous. Germline-derived CDR1 and CDR2 are LNHDA and SQIVND (reference sequence). The length of the CDR3 is 15 residues. Trimming took off 5 bases at V and 3 bases at J, with 17 bases between the two ends. CDR3 DNA: TGTGCCAGTAGTCTCCGGTCCTTCACTTACTACGAGCAGTACTTC. Its protein is CASSLRSFTYYEQYF. The full variable domain, its missing parts supplied by reference TRBV19 and TRBJ2-7, is DGGITQSPKYLFRKEGQNVTLSCEQNLNHDAMYWYRQDPGQGLRLIYYSQIVNDFQKGDIAEGYSVSREKKESFPLTVTSAQKNPTAFYLCASSLRSFTYYEQYFGPGTRLTVT.

This clonotype was observed at least ten times. The V and J genes are TRBV5-6 and TRBJ2-7; D gene unclear. V dropped 2 bases and J dropped 5 bases, with 5 bases sitting between them. CDR3 length: 11 amino acids. The germline CDR1 and CDR2 sequences are SGHDT and YYEEEE. As DNA, the CDR3 is TGTGCCAGCAGCTTCATCCACGAGCAGTACTTC. This sequence encodes CASSFIHEQYF.

This clonotype has a handful of counts. The CDR3 here is CASANSRDSYEQYF. CDR3 in DNA: TGTGCCAGCGCGAACTCCAGGGACTCCTACGAGCAGTACTTC. The chain carries TRBV6-1 and TRBJ2-7; the D gene is possibly TRBD1 (5 bases). The CDR3 is 14 residues long. Germline V gives CDR1 MNHNS, CDR2 SASEGT. Trimming took 8 bases from V and 0 from J, leaving 14 bases between them.

The V call is TRBV20-1, the J call TRBJ1-4; TRBD1 matches at 8 bases. This CDR3 comprises 19 residues. V lost 3 bases and J lost 2; bases outside the gene matches: 17. Germline CDR1 and CDR2: DFQATT and SNEGSKA (reference sequence). CDR3 nucleotides: TGCAGTGCTAGGCCGATCGAAGGGCAGGGGGCTGATACTAATGAAAAACTGTTTTTT. It translates to CSARPIEGQGADTNEKLFF.

This clonotype was detected a few times. A read error is likely, as this CDR3 ends without the conserved phenylalanine or tryptophan. The chain is built from TRBV12-3 or TRBV12-4 and TRBJ1-1, with a weak D call TRBD1 (5 bases). The germline V and J ends were trimmed by 0 bases and 1 base, with 9 bases remaining between them. The CDR3 consists of 15 residues. CDR3: CASSLAETANTEAFS. The CDR3 DNA is TGTGCCAGCAGTTTAGCAGAGACAGCGAACACTGAAGCTTTCTCT.

The chain carries TRBV11-2 and TRBJ2-7; no clear D. Looked up from germline, CDR1 is SGHAT and CDR2 is FQNNGV. Trimming took off 3 bases at V and 3 bases at J, with 15 bases between the two ends. The CDR3 length is 15 residues. This chain's CDR3 is CASSFPSGPNYEQYF. The CDR3, as DNA: TGTGCCAGCAGCTTCCCTTCTGGGCCCAACTACGAGCAGTACTTC.

This clonotype came up many times. The chain has TRBV28 and TRBJ2-4; D is unclear. CDR3 length: 14 amino acids. Germline CDR1 MDHEN, CDR2 SYDVKM. V lost 1 base to trimming and J lost 3 bases, with 7 bases between them. The CDR3: CASSLSLGKNIQYF. CDR3 nucleotides: TGTGCCAGCAGTTTATCCCTAGGCAAAAACATTCAGTACTTC.

The table lists this clonotype with a few counts. The J gene is TRBJ1-2, the V gene TRBV14, with D maybe TRBD1 (5 bases). This CDR3 has 16 amino acids. The V end lost 0 bases, the J end lost 4 bases, and 15 bases lay between the germline ends. CDR1 is SGHDN, CDR2 FVKESK, per germline. As DNA, the CDR3 is TGTGCCAGCAGCCAAGATCTGCCAGGGCGGGGCTATGGCTACACCTTC. Encoded protein: CASSQDLPGRGYGYTF. Full variable domain (rest looked up from reference TRBV14 and TRBJ1-2): EAGVTQFPSHSVIEKGQTVTLRCDPISGHDNLYWYRRVMGKEIKFLLHFVKESKQDESGMPNNRFLAERTGGTYSTLKVQPAELEDSGVYFCASSQDLPGRGYGYTFGSGTRLTVV.

In DNA form, the CDR3 reads TGCGCCAGCAGCCAAGATTGGCAGGGCAATCAGCCCCAGCATTTT. This codes for CASSQDWQGNQPQHF. The chain carries TRBV4-3 and TRBJ1-5; D call uncertain. V was cut by 0 bases and J by 2 bases, with 8 bases left in between. This CDR3 region has 15 residues. Per germline, CDR1 LGHNA and CDR2 YSLEER.

This clonotype was observed a handful of times. The gene calls are TRBV28 and TRBJ1-5, with D perhaps TRBD1 (5 bases). Germline V gives CDR1 MDHEN, CDR2 SYDVKM. The CDR3 covers 14 residues. V gave up 5 bases and J gave up 5 bases, with 13 bases separating them. This chain's CDR3 is CASSLLWGDQPQHF. As DNA, the CDR3 is TGTGCCAGCAGTCTCCTATGGGGCGATCAGCCCCAGCATTTT.

This clonotype was recorded a few times. The CDR3, as DNA: TGTGCCAGCAGCTTGTGGGGGACAGGGATCACTGAAGCTTTCTTT. Its translation: CASSLWGTGITEAFF. The chain is built from TRBV5-4 and TRBJ1-1, with 9 bases fitting TRBD1. CDR1 is SGHNT, CDR2 YYREEE, per germline (reference sequence). The junction had 5 bases not matched to a gene; V was cut back by 1 base and J by 4 bases. The CDR3 has 15 residues.

This clonotype was picked up many times. The V gene is TRBV15, the J gene TRBJ2-6, with D possibly matching TRBD2 (5 bases). Germline loops: CDR1 LNHNV, CDR2 YYDKDF (reference sequence). There are 15 residues in the CDR3. V was cut by 5 bases and J by 2 bases, with 10 bases left in between. CDR3 sequence (DNA): TGTGCCACCAGCGATACTAGGACTGGGGCCAACGTCCTGACTTTC. Translated, it gives CATSDTRTGANVLTF. Together with reference TRBV15 and TRBJ2-6, the CDR3 gives the full variable domain: DAMVIQNPRYQVTQFGKPVTLSCSQTLNHNVMYWYQQKSSQAPKLLFHYYDKDFNNEADTPDNFQSRRPNTSFCFLDIRSPGLGDTAMYLCATSDTRTGANVLTFGAGSRLTVL.

This clonotype came up many times. The rearrangement uses TRBV20-1 and TRBJ1-1; 10 bases agree with TRBD1. The J segment lost 1 base and the V segment lost 4 bases, leaving 9 bases of the junction unmatched. The CDR3 totals 16 residues. The germline CDR1 and CDR2 sequences are DFQATT and SNEGSKA (reference sequence). The CDR3 here is CSAKGQGPLPNTEAFF. As DNA, the CDR3 is TGCAGTGCTAAGGGACAGGGGCCTTTACCGAACACTGAAGCTTTCTTT.